A single sample gave rise to the 17 T cell receptor beta chains below, sequenced in a study of cytomegalovirus exposure and HLA in healthy donors. Use of 60 Vbeta and 13 Jbeta primers characterized the PCR. The table came from immunoSEQ multiplex PCR; TCRdb's copy has only in-frame clones and leaves some out. The sample has around 95,000 clones, over 80% seen once. Sequencing input: PBMCs. The receptor set was obtained from a female donor in good health and CMV-seropositive.

The V and J genes are TRBV18 and TRBJ2-6, with 8 bases aligning to TRBD1. V dropped 3 bases and J dropped 0; count of bases not matched to a gene: 7. Per the germline V gene, CDR1 is KGHSH and CDR2 is LQKENI. This CDR3 spans 18 amino acids. The CDR3 DNA sequence: TGTGCCAGCTCACCCGGACAGGGCTTAGCCTCTGGGGCCAACGTCCTGACTTTC. It is translated as CASSPGQGLASGANVLTF.

The V and J genes are TRBV10-1 and TRBJ2-7, with D possibly matching TRBD2 (6 bases). The CDR3 loop spans 14 amino acids. V gave up 7 bases and J gave up 4 bases, with 17 bases separating them. The germline V gene has CDR1 WNHNN and CDR2 SYGVQD (reference sequence). The CDR3 bases are TGCGCCAGCACTGTCATTACTAGCTCATACGAGCAGTACTTC. Protein sequence: CASTVITSSYEQYF.

This chain joins TRBV19 and TRBJ1-2; D unresolved. The germline gives CDR1 LNHDA, CDR2 SQIVND (reference sequence). With 5 bases removed from V and 4 bases from J, the gap between germline ends came to 14 bases. The CDR3 spans 14 residues. CDR3 amino acids: CASSSDRWAYGYTF. CDR3 nucleotides: TGTGCCAGTAGTTCCGATAGATGGGCCTATGGCTACACCTTC.

This chain joins TRBV7-8 and TRBJ2-7; the D is unclear. In germline, CDR1 is SGHVS, CDR2 FQNEAQ. Trimming removed 2 bases from V and 3 bases from J, with 5 bases in between. The CDR3 is 12 residues long. The DNA for the CDR3 is TGTGCCAGCAGCTTATCCGGCTACGAGCAGTACTTC. This translates into CASSLSGYEQYF.

The CDR3 spells CASSGALGANVLTF. CDR3 sequence (DNA): TGTGCCAGCAGCGGGGCCCTTGGGGCCAACGTCCTGACTTTC. This chain uses TRBV9 with TRBJ2-6; D gene uncertain. Germline V gene data show CDR1 as SGDLS and CDR2 as YYNGEE. V was shortened by 3 bases and J by 3 bases, with 7 bases between the two germline ends. CDR3 length: 14 amino acids.

CDR3 sequence (DNA): TGTGCCAGCAGCTTGGTAGGGGGCTCCTACAATGAGCAGTTCTTC. Encoded protein: CASSLVGGSYNEQFF. V and J are TRBV5-6 and TRBJ2-1; D is perhaps TRBD1 (6 bases). The germline V and J ends were trimmed by 0 bases and 0 bases, with 7 bases remaining between them. Germline V gene data show CDR1 as SGHDT and CDR2 as YYEEEE. The CDR3 loop spans 15 amino acids.

The J gene is TRBJ2-3, the V gene TRBV5-5, with D possibly TRBD1 on 6 matching bases. The germline CDR1 and CDR2 sequences are SGHKS and YYEKEE (reference sequence). V lost 5 bases to trimming and J lost 3 bases, with 10 bases between them. The CDR3 covers 13 residues. The DNA of the CDR3 is TGTGCCAGCAGTACCGGGACAACAGATACGCAGTATTTT. Translation gives CASSTGTTDTQYF.

The CDR3 loop reads CASSLVGYGNTIYF. Here the CDR3 DNA reads TGTGCCAGCAGCCTTGTGGGCTATGGAAACACCATATATTTT. This chain uses TRBV5-6 with TRBJ1-3; D unclear. The CDR3 extends over 14 amino acids. The germline V and J ends were trimmed by 4 bases and 3 bases, with 11 bases remaining between them. Looked up from germline, CDR1 is SGHDT and CDR2 is YYEEEE.

The chain is built from TRBV6-1 and TRBJ1-6, with no clear D. Germline V lookup: CDR1 MNHNS, CDR2 SASEGT. V was clipped by 6 bases and J by 5 bases, with 11 bases between them. The CDR3 spans 14 residues. The CDR3 DNA reads as TGTGCCAGCAGGGTTCGGGGTCATAATTCACCCCTCCACTTT. Protein: CASRVRGHNSPLHF.

The rearrangement uses TRBV6-5 and TRBJ2-4, with D perhaps matching TRBD1 (5 bases). V was pared by 5 bases and J by 9 bases, with 20 bases between. Germline CDR1 is MNHEY and CDR2 is SVGAGI. CDR3 length equals 15 residues. DNA for the CDR3: TGTGCCAGCAGTGCCGACAGTCACCCCCCGGGCATTCAGTACTTC. It specifies CASSADSHPPGIQYF.

V gene TRBV7-6 combines with J gene TRBJ2-3; D is ambiguous. Germline CDR1 reads SGHVS; CDR2 reads FNYEAQ. CDR3 size: 13 residues. Deletions cut 5 bases from V and 1 base from J, with 7 bases between. This chain's CDR3 is CASSQPGTDTQYF. The CDR3 DNA reads TGTGCCAGCAGCCAACCGGGCACAGATACGCAGTATTTT.

The chain joins TRBV23-1 to TRBJ2-1; D remains ambiguous. TRBV23-1 is assigned to the ORF class and has an uncertain function. The CDR3 has 14 amino acids. V gave up 0 bases and J gave up 4 bases, with 7 bases separating them. CDR3 sequence: CASSQSRQYNEQFF. The CDR3 coding sequence is TGCGCCAGCAGTCAATCGAGGCAGTACAATGAGCAGTTCTTC.

This clone has more than one count but fewer than ten. This rearrangement joins TRBV27 to TRBJ1-1; D is possibly TRBD1 (5 bases). The germline V gene encodes CDR1 MNHEY and CDR2 SMNVEV (reference sequence). The CDR3 extends over 14 amino acids. Trimming removed 5 bases from V and 1 base from J, with 11 bases in between. CDR3 protein: CASSPATENTEAFF. CDR3 in DNA: TGTGCCAGCAGTCCCGCGACAGAGAACACTGAAGCTTTCTTT.

The chain has TRBV13 and TRBJ1-1; D gene unclear. Trimming left V 3 bases short and J 6 bases short, with 8 bases between. This CDR3 spans 12 amino acids. The germline V gene encodes CDR1 PRHDT and CDR2 FYEKMQ (reference sequence). Here the CDR3 reads CASSFEGSEAFF. The CDR3 DNA is TGTGCCAGCAGCTTTGAGGGCTCTGAAGCTTTCTTT.

The chain recombines TRBV29-1 with TRBJ2-7; D not resolved. Germline values: CDR1 SQVTM, CDR2 ANQGSEA. This CDR3 comprises 12 residues. The V gene lost 4 bases and the J gene lost 6 bases, with 13 bases spanning the gap. The CDR3 spells CSVGLSGAEQYF. As DNA, the CDR3 is TGCAGCGTTGGGCTCAGTGGAGCCGAGCAGTACTTC.

The chain joins TRBV5-1 to TRBJ2-5; D is perhaps TRBD2 (8 bases). CDR3 size: 16 residues. Germline V lookup: CDR1 SGHRS, CDR2 YFSETQ. The V end was cut by 0 bases, the J end by 5 bases, with 17 bases between. CDR3 sequence reads: CASSLAGRGLGETQYF. Written as DNA, the CDR3 is TGCGCCAGCAGCTTGGCCGGGAGGGGGCTCGGGGAGACCCAGTACTTC.

This CDR3 is CASSEEGLRDTQYF. The CDR3, as DNA: TGTGCCAGCAGTGAGGAGGGGCTGAGGGATACGCAGTATTTT. The chain employs TRBV25-1 and TRBJ2-3; weak D call: TRBD2 (6 bases). The CDR3 has 14 amino acids. Deletions cut 3 bases from V and 6 bases from J, with 13 bases between. Germline assignment: CDR1 MGHDK and CDR2 SYGVNS.